The present T cell receptor (beta chain) was sequenced within a study of spatial heterogeneity in lung cancer. TCRdb fed the 5' RACE reads into MiXCR, producing one record per CDR3 protein. The repertoire holds about 29,000 distinct CDR3 sequences, with 8.5% to 12% as singletons. This clonotype was detected many times. Time point described: blood at routine non-recurrence follow-up after resection. Germline values: CDR1 SGHTA, CDR2 FQGTGA. The CDR3 covers 13 residues. V lost 5 bases and J lost 5, with 12 bases in between. The chain employs TRBV7-3 and TRBJ2-5; D assignment may be TRBD1 or TRBD2 (5 bases each). This TCR came from a female donor with early-stage non-small cell lung cancer. The sequences come from PBMCs, collected at follow-up. The CDR3 sequence: CASSRGPSETQYF. The DNA for the CDR3 is TGTGCCAGCAGCCGGGGACCTTCGGAGACCCAGTACTTC.